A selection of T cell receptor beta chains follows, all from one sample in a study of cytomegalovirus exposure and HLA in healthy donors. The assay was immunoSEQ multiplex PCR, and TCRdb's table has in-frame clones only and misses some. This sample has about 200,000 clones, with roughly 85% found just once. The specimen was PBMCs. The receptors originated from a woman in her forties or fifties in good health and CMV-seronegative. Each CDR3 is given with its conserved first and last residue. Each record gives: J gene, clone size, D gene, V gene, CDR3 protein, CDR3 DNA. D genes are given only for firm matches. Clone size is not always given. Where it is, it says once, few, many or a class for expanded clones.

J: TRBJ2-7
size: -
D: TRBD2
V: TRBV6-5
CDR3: CASSYSTSETYEQYF
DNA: TGTGCCAGCAGTTACTCGACTAGCGAGACCTACGAGCAGTACTTC

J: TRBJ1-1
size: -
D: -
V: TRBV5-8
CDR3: CASSLRGWSPEAFF
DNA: TGTGCCAGCAGCTTGCGGGGTTGGAGCCCTGAAGCTTTCTTT

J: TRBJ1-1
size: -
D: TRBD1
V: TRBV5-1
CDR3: CASSRGTANTEAFF
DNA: TGCGCCAGCAGCCGGGGGACAGCGAACACTGAAGCTTTCTTT

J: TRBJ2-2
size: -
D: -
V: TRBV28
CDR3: CASSLLTGYTGELFF
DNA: TGTGCCAGCAGTTTATTAACAGGCTACACCGGGGAGCTGTTTTTT

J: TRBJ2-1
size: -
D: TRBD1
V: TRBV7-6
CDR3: CASSATGTGNNEQFF
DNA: TGTGCCAGCAGCGCGACCGGGACAGGTAACAATGAGCAGTTCTTC

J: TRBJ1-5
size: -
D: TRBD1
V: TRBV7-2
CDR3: CASSPGQPSNQPQHF
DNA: TGTGCCAGCAGCCCGGGACAGCCTAGCAATCAGCCCCAGCATTTT

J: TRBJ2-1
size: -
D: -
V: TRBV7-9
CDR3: CASSPDTYNEQFF
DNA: TGTGCCAGCAGCCCAGACACCTACAATGAGCAGTTCTTC

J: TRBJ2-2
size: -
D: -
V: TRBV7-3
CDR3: CASSLRWDLSGSRIELFF
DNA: TGTGCCAGCAGCTTAAGGTGGGACTTATCGGGGTCTAGGATAGAGCTGTTTTTT

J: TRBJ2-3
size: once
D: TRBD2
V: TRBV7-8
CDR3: CASSAGAGGLDTQYF
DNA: TGTGCCAGCAGCGCAGGGGCGGGAGGACTAGATACGCAGTATTTT

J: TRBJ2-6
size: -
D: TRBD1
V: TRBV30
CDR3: CAWSVFWTGGPSGANVLTF
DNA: TGTGCCTGGAGTGTATTTTGGACAGGGGGACCCTCTGGGGCCAACGTCCTGACTTTC

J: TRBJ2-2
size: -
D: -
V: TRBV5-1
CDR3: CASTQGTNTGELFF
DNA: TGCGCCAGCACCCAGGGTACCAACACCGGGGAGCTGTTTTTT

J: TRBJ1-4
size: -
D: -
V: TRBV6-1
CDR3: CASSEALQGMREKLFF
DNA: TGTGCCAGCAGTGAAGCGCTTCAGGGAATGAGGGAAAAACTGTTTTTT

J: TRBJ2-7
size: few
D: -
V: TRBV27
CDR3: CASSLIPSHYEQYF
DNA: TGTGCCAGCAGTTTAATTCCTAGCCACTACGAGCAGTACTTC

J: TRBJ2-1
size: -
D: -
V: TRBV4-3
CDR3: CASSQEEGEGNYNEQFF
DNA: TGCGCCAGCAGCCAAGAGGAGGGGGAGGGAAACTACAATGAGCAGTTCTTC

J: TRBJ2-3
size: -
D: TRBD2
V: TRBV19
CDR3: CASSGKTSGSSSDTQYF
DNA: TGTGCCAGTAGTGGGAAGACTAGCGGGAGTAGTTCAGATACGCAGTATTTT

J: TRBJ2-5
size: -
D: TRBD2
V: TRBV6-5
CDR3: CASSYSGRDGETQYF
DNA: TGTGCCAGCAGTTATAGCGGGAGGGACGGAGAGACCCAGTACTTC

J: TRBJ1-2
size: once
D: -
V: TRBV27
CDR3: CASSLAHRDYGYTF
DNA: TGTGCCAGCAGTTTAGCTCACAGGGATTATGGCTACACCTTC

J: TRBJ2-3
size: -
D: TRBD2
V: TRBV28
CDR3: CASSPAGRTDTQYF
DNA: TGTGCCAGCAGTCCAGCGGGACGCACAGATACGCAGTATTTT

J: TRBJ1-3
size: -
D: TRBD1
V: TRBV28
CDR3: CASSLVGTGGRNTIYF
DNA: TGCGCCAGCAGTTTGGTTGGGACAGGGGGCCGGAACACCATATATTTT

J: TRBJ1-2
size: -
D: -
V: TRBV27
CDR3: CASSGDRTVYGYTF
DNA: TGTGCCAGCAGTGGCGACAGGACGGTCTATGGCTACACCTTC

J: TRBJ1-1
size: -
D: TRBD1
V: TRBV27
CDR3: CASSPRIRDRMTNTEAFF
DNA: TGTGCCAGCAGTCCCCGGATACGGGACAGGATGACGAACACTGAAGCTTTCTTT

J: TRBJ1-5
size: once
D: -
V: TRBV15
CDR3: CATSRDLRGNQPQHF
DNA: TGTGCCACCAGCAGAGACCTCAGGGGAAATCAGCCCCAGCATTTT

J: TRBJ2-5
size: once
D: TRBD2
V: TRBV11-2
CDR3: CASSLRGGRGGNLETQYF
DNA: TGTGCCAGCAGCTTACGAGGGGGGCGGGGGGGAAACTTAGAGACCCAGTACTTC

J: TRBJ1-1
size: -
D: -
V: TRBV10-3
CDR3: CAISDSGETEAFF
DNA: TGTGCCATCAGTGATTCCGGGGAGACTGAAGCTTTCTTT

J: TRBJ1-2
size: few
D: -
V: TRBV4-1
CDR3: CASSQDRGTRYGYTF
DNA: TGCGCCAGCAGCCAAGATCGGGGGACCCGCTATGGCTACACCTTC

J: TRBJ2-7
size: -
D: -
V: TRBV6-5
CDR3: CASSYDGGVGYEQYF
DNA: TGTGCCAGCAGTTACGATGGCGGGGTCGGATACGAGCAGTACTTC

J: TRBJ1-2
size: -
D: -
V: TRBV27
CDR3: CASSSTVGPLQGYTF
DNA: TGTGCCAGCAGTTCGACAGTTGGCCCGCTACAGGGCTACACCTTC

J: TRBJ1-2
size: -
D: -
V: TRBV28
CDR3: CASSWGGRVYGYTF
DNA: TGTGCCAGCAGTTGGGGGGGCCGGGTCTATGGCTACACCTTC

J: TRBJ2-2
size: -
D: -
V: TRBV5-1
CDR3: CASQGGGILGTGELFF
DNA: TGCGCCAGCCAAGGGGGCGGGATCCTTGGCACCGGGGAGCTGTTTTTT

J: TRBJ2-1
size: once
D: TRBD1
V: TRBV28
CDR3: CASRPLVDREANNEQFF
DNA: TGTGCCAGCAGGCCTCTGGTCGACAGGGAAGCAAACAATGAGCAGTTCTTC

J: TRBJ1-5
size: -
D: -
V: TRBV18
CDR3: CASSPSNSNQPQHF
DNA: TGTGCCAGCTCACCCAGTAATAGCAATCAGCCCCAGCATTTT

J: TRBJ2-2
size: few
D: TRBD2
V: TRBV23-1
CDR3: CASSPAGTSGTGELFF
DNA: TGCGCCAGCAGCCCGGCGGGGACTAGCGGCACCGGGGAGCTGTTTTTT

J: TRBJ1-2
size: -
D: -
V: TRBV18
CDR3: CASSPEERGYTF
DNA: TGTGCCAGCTCACCAGAGGAGCGAGGCTACACCTTC

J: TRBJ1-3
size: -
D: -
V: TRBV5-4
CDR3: CASSFGGGRGSGNTIYF
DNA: TGTGCCAGCAGCTTTGGGGGAGGACGGGGCTCTGGAAACACCATATATTTT

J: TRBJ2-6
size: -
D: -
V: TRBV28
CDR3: CASREGGSGANVLTF
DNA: TGTGCCAGCAGGGAAGGGGGTTCAGGGGCCAACGTCCTGACTTTC

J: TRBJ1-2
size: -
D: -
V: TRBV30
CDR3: CAWEINNLNYGYTF
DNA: TGTGCCTGGGAGATAAATAACCTTAACTATGGCTACACCTTC

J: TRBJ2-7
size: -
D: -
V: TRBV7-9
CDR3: CASSLTTQGYEQYF
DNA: TGTGCCAGCAGCCTTACGACCCAGGGGTACGAGCAGTACTTC

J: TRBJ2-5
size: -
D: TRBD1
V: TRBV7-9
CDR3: CASSSTGGWEAQYF
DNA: TGTGCCAGCAGCTCTACAGGGGGATGGGAGGCCCAGTACTTC

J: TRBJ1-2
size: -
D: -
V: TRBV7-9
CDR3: CASSLDRESSGYTF
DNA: TGTGCCAGCAGCTTAGACAGGGAATCTTCCGGCTACACCTTC

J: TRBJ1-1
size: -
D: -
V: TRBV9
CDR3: CASSVVPGNEAFF
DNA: TGTGCCAGCAGCGTAGTCCCCGGGAATGAAGCTTTCTTT

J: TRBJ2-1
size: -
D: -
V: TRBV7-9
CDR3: CSSSSVPNEQFF
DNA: TGTTCCAGCAGCTCGGTACCCAATGAGCAGTTCTTC

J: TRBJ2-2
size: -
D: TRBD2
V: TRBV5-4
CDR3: CASTPGSGRAGELFF
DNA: TGTGCCAGCACACCGGGTAGCGGGAGGGCTGGGGAGCTGTTTTTT

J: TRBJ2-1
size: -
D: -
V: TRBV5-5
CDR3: CASSLDSSPYNEQFF
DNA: TGTGCCAGCAGCTTGGATAGCTCCCCCTACAATGAGCAGTTCTTC

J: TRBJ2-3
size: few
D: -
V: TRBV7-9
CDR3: CASSLAASTDTQYF
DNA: TGTGCCAGCAGCTTAGCGGCAAGCACAGATACGCAGTATTTT

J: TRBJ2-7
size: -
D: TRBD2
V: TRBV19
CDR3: CASSSGRAYEQYF
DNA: TGTGCCAGTAGTAGCGGGAGGGCCTACGAGCAGTACTTC

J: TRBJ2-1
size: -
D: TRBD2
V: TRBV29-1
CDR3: CSVQTSANSNEQFF
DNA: TGCAGCGTACAAACTAGCGCCAACTCCAATGAGCAGTTCTTC

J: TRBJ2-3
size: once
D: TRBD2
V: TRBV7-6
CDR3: CASSLAGVTDTQYF
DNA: TGTGCCAGCAGCCTAGCGGGAGTTACAGATACGCAGTATTTT

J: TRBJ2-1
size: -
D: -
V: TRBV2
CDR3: CASSETGGRTFF
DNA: TGTGCCAGCAGTGAAACAGGCGGAAGGACGTTCTTC

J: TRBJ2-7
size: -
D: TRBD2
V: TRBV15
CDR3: CATSRVPGGGDYEQYF
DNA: TGTGCCACCAGCAGAGTACCTGGCGGGGGAGACTACGAGCAGTACTTC

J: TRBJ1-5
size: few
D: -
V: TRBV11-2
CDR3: CTSSPTGKRDQPQHF
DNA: TGTACCAGCAGCCCTACAGGGAAGAGGGATCAGCCCCAGCATTTT

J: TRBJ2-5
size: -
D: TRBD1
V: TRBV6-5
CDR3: CASSNRGRETQYF
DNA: TGTGCCAGCAGTAACAGGGGGCGGGAGACCCAGTACTTC

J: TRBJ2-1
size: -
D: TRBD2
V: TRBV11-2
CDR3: CASSSSGLAGEAGEQFF
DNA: TGTGCCAGCAGCTCCTCGGGACTAGCGGGAGAGGCGGGTGAGCAGTTCTTC

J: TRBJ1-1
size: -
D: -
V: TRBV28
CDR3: CASGNHREIGTEAFF
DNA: TGTGCCAGCGGGAACCACAGGGAGATAGGCACTGAAGCTTTCTTT

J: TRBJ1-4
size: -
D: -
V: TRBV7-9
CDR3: CASSQFQGRTNEKLFF
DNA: TGTGCCAGCAGCCAGTTCCAGGGGCGCACTAATGAAAAACTGTTTTTT

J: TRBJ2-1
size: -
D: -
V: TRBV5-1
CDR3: CASSFEGTSYNEQFF
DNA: TGCGCCAGCAGCTTCGAAGGGACATCCTACAATGAGCAGTTCTTC

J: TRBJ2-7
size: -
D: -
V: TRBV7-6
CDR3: CASREQLGEQYF
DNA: TGTGCCAGCCGGGAGCAGCTGGGAGAGCAGTACTTC

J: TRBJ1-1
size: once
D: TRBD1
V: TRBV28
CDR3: CASSLEDRGTEAFF
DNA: TGTGCCAGCAGTTTAGAGGACAGGGGAACTGAAGCTTTCTTT

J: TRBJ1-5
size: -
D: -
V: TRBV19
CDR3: CASSEGVAPSNQPQHF
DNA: TGTGCCAGTAGTGAGGGTGTGGCACCTAGCAATCAGCCCCAGCATTTT

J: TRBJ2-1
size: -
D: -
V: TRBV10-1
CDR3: CASSPTDSYNEQFF
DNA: TGCGCCAGCAGCCCTACCGACTCCTACAATGAGCAGTTCTTC